The 5 T cell receptor beta chains in this list originate from one sample, sequenced in a study of memory CD4+ T cells and cytomegalovirus serostatus. TCRdb's table, derived via immunoSEQ multiplex PCR, lists solely in-frame clones and lacks some. The table has 35,000 to 55,000 clones, over 65% seen once; the top ten hold approximately 1.9%. The sort gate was single viable CD3+CD4+CD8-CD45RO+ cells for memory CD4+ T cells. The source material was memory CD4+ T cells from blood. These receptors were taken from an adult in good health and CMV-seronegative.

The chain is built from TRBV5-1 and TRBJ1-1; D might be TRBD1 (6 bases). The CDR3 sequence is 14 residues long. Trimming removed 3 bases at V and 8 bases at J, with 17 bases between. Germline values: CDR1 SGHRS, CDR2 YFSETQ. CDR3 in DNA: TGCGCCAGCAGCTCTACGGGACACGTCGTAGAAGCTTTCTTT. Translating gives CASSSTGHVVEAFF.

The genes are TRBV14 and TRBJ1-2; D might be TRBD1 (5 bases). Germline lookup yields CDR1 SGHDN and CDR2 FVKESK. Between the trimmed V and J ends, which lost 3 bases and 6 bases, there was a span of 11 bases. The CDR3 contains 13 residues. In DNA, the CDR3 is TGTGCCAGCAGCCAGAGCAGGGAGAATGGCTACACCTTC. Amino acid sequence: CASSQSRENGYTF.

The V call is TRBV7-6, the J call TRBJ2-7; TRBD1 matches at 9 bases. This CDR3 comprises 15 residues. CDR1 is SGHVS and CDR2 is FNYEAQ in the germline V gene. V gave up 4 bases and J gave up 6 bases; unmatched junction bases: 10. CDR3 region: CASSSYTMTGGEQYF. The CDR3 DNA is TGTGCCAGCAGCTCATATACTATGACAGGGGGCGAGCAGTACTTC. The complete variable domain, with remaining parts taken from reference TRBV7-6 and TRBJ2-7, reads GAGVSQSPRYKVTKRGQDVALRCDPISGHVSLYWYRQALGQGPEFLTYFNYEAQQDKSGLPNDRFSAERPEGSISTLTIQRTEQRDSAMYRCASSSYTMTGGEQYFGPGTRLTVT.

This chain joins TRBV9 and TRBJ2-3; D might be TRBD2 (6 bases). V was pared by 4 bases and J by 2 bases, with 23 bases between. The CDR3 extends over 18 amino acids. The germline CDR1 and CDR2 sequences are SGDLS and YYNGEE. The CDR3 DNA reads as TGTGCCAGCAGCCAACCCCGGAGGGAGCCTACTTACACAGATACGCAGTATTTT. It specifies CASSQPRREPTYTDTQYF.

The chain links TRBV28 to TRBJ1-2; D is uncertain. Germline CDR1 is MDHEN and CDR2 is SYDVKM. Trimming cost V 4 bases and J 5 bases, with 14 bases left between them. The CDR3 is 14 residues long. The DNA of the CDR3 is TGTGCCAGCAGTTCTCTTAGTCGGCGTTATGGCTACACCTTC. It yields the protein CASSSLSRRYGYTF.